This TCR beta chain stems from a study of blood T cells in healthy people across ages. Alongside a J-beta primer mix, a sample-barcoded 5' primer served in a second PCR lasting 7 to 11 cycles. Every cDNA molecule bore a tag from a template-switch adaptor containing 12 random nucleotides. Each CDR3 protein is one row after TCRdb ran MiXCR on the 5' RACE reads. Here the sample spans approximately 1.5 million distinct CDR3 sequences, roughly 32% being singletons. The TCR comes from a woman in her thirties in good health. Sequenced material: blood.

CDR3 in amino acids: CASRAGGVLAGDHTDTQYF. The CDR3, as DNA: TGTGCCAGTAGGGCGGGGGGCGTGTTAGCGGGGGACCACACAGATACGCAGTATTTT. V and J are TRBV6-1 and TRBJ2-3, with 9 bases aligning to TRBD2. CDR3 length equals 19 residues. With V trimmed by 9 bases and J by 2 bases, 21 bases remained unmatched. Per germline, CDR1 MNHNS and CDR2 SASEGT.